The 14 T cell receptor beta chains below all came from one sample that was sequenced in a study of blood T cell repertoires in COVID-19. The assay was immunoSEQ multiplex PCR, and TCRdb's table has in-frame clones only and misses some. The data hold about 210,000 clones, with about 86% observed a single time. The material sequenced was peripheral blood. The receptors derive from a woman between 50 and 59 years old with acute or convalescent COVID-19.

The rearrangement uses TRBV6-6 and TRBJ2-7, with 12 positions matching TRBD2. CDR1 MNHNY and CDR2 SVGAGI come from the germline V gene (reference sequence). The CDR3 is 17 amino acids. J gave up 7 bases and V 5 bases, and 15 bases lay outside the gene matches. The CDR3 nucleotides are TGTGCCAGCAGTCCTAGACTAGCGGGAGTTAAGGCAGGGGAGCAGTACTTC. Amino acid sequence: CASSPRLAGVKAGEQYF.

The V call is TRBV5-1, the J call TRBJ1-5, with D perhaps matching TRBD1 (5 bases). The CDR3 length is 13 residues. Looked up from germline, CDR1 is SGHRS and CDR2 is YFSETQ. Trimming took 3 bases from V and 7 from J, leaving 11 bases between them. Here the CDR3 reads CASSSGGGQPQHF. The CDR3 DNA reads as TGCGCCAGCAGCTCGGGGGGAGGGCAGCCCCAGCATTTT. Filled out from reference TRBV5-1 and TRBJ1-5, the complete variable domain reads KAGVTQTPRYLIKTRGQQVTLSCSPISGHRSVSWYQQTPGQGLQFLFEYFSETQRNKGNFPGRFSGRQFSNSRSEMNVSTLELGDSALYLCASSSGGGQPQHFGDGTRLSIL.

Comment on this clone: The sample contains more than one DNA sequence encoding this CDR3. The rearrangement joins TRBV6-1 to TRBJ2-3; tentatively, D is TRBD1 (5 bases). Per germline, CDR1 MNHNS and CDR2 SASEGT. This CDR3 region has 13 residues. The V gene lost 2 bases and the J gene lost 4 bases, with 7 bases spanning the gap. The CDR3, as DNA: TGTGCCAGCAGTGAACAGGGTGCAGATACGCAGTATTTT. It specifies CASSEQGADTQYF.

V and J are TRBV2 and TRBJ2-5; TRBD2 matches at 8 bases. Germline V CDR1 and CDR2: SNHLY, FYNNEI. This CDR3 is 15 amino acids long. V lost 8 bases, J lost 2 bases, and 10 bases stayed unmatched. The CDR3 sequence: CASERASGHQETQYF. The CDR3 bases are TGTGCCAGCGAGAGGGCTAGCGGGCATCAAGAGACCCAGTACTTC.

This chain connects TRBV7-2 to TRBJ2-3; 12 positions match TRBD1. The germline CDR1 and CDR2 sequences are SGHTA and FQGNSA. The CDR3 loop spans 17 amino acids. With 0 bases clipped from V and 4 bases from J, the junction kept 5 bases outside the gene matches. The CDR3 loop reads CASSLAGTGGAADTQYF. For the CDR3, the DNA is TGTGCCAGCAGCTTAGCCGGGACAGGGGGCGCGGCAGATACGCAGTATTTT.

The genes are TRBV24-1 and TRBJ2-1, with D maybe TRBD2 (6 bases). The CDR3 is made up of 14 amino acids. In germline, CDR1 is KGHDR, CDR2 SFDVKD. Trimming stripped 4 bases from V and 8 bases from J, with 14 bases between. The CDR3 DNA sequence: TGTGCCACCAGTGAGGACGGGAGATATCATGAGCAGTTCTTC. Translated: CATSEDGRYHEQFF.

This clone turned up a few times. The CDR3 sequence is CASSLKTLTMNTEAFF. CDR3 DNA: TGTGCCAGCAGTCTTAAGACACTTACCATGAACACTGAAGCTTTCTTT. V and J are TRBV27 and TRBJ1-1, with D unclear. The CDR3 has 16 amino acids. Trimming removed 5 bases at V and 0 bases at J, with 16 bases between. Per the germline V gene, CDR1 is MNHEY and CDR2 is SMNVEV (reference sequence).

The chain is built from TRBV29-1 and TRBJ1-2; TRBD1 aligns across 7 bases. CDR1 and CDR2 from the germline V gene are SQVTM and ANQGSEA. This CDR3 comprises 13 residues. The ends lost 2 bases at V and 4 bases at J; junction bases unmatched: 4. The CDR3, as DNA: TGCAGCGTTGAAAGACAGGGAGTCTATGGCTACACCTTC. Protein product: CSVERQGVYGYTF. Full variable domain (remainder filled in from reference TRBV29-1 and TRBJ1-2): SAVISQKPSRDICQRGTSLTIQCQVDSQVTMMFWYRQQPGQSLTLIATANQGSEATYESGFVIDKFPISRPNLTFSTLTVSNMSPEDSSIYLCSVERQGVYGYTFGSGTRLTVV.

The chain joins TRBV11-2 to TRBJ1-1; 7 positions agree with TRBD1. V was clipped by 5 bases and J by 1 base; unmatched bases: 4. The CDR3 has 14 amino acids. CDR1 is SGHAT and CDR2 is FQNNGV in the germline V gene. This CDR3 is CASSPGTANTEAFF. In DNA, the CDR3 is TGTGCCAGCAGCCCCGGGACAGCGAACACTGAAGCTTTCTTT.

The CDR3 reads CASSLFSKSTDTQYF. The CDR3 DNA reads as TGTGCCAGCAGTTTGTTTAGCAAGAGCACAGATACGCAGTATTTT. V usage is TRBV6-2 or TRBV6-3 and J usage is TRBJ2-3, with D hard to call. The CDR3 covers 15 residues. V shed 4 bases and J shed 0 bases, with 11 bases lying between them. Germline CDR1 is MNHEY and CDR2 is SVGEGT.

The J gene is TRBJ2-1, the V gene TRBV6-5; 8 bases are a match to TRBD2. Germline V gene lookup returns CDR1 MNHEY and CDR2 SVGAGI. This CDR3 region has 15 residues. V lost 0 bases to trimming and J lost 7 bases; unmatched junction nucleotides: 5. The CDR3 region has the DNA TGTGCCAGCAGTTACTCATCGGGAGGGGCGAATGAGCAGTTCTTC. It codes for CASSYSSGGANEQFF.

The chain links TRBV7-2 to TRBJ2-7; TRBD2 matches at 12 bases. This CDR3 contains 18 residues. Germline CDR1 SGHTA, CDR2 FQGNSA. Unmatched junction bases numbered 11, after V lost 3 bases and J lost 2 bases. The CDR3 coding sequence is TGTGCCAGCAGCTTTCCAAACGGACTAGCGGGGCATACCTACGAGCAGTACTTC. Translating it yields CASSFPNGLAGHTYEQYF.

The CDR3 coding sequence is TGTGCCAGCAGCTTCTACCACGAGCAGTACTTC. Amino acid sequence: CASSFYHEQYF. The genes are TRBV6-2 or TRBV6-3 and TRBJ2-7; D uncertain. V lost 6 bases and J lost 5, with 8 bases in between. This CDR3 has 11 residues. CDR1 and CDR2 (germline): MNHEY, SVGEGT.

J is TRBJ1-6 and V is TRBV30, with TRBD1 matching 12 bases. CDR1 is GTSNPN, CDR2 SVGIG, per germline (reference sequence). V gave up 5 bases and J gave up 9 bases; unmatched junction bases: 2. CDR3 size: 13 residues. The DNA of the CDR3 is TGTGCCTGGGCGGGACAGGGGGCTTCACCCCTCCACTTT. It codes for CAWAGQGASPLHF.